This T cell receptor beta chain was documented in a study of T cells in localized non-small cell lung cancer (dated by TCRdb to the early 2020s). Context from the whole study: The study examined T cell repertoires in roughly 240 patients with early-stage NSCLC and compared tumors with uninvolved tumor-adjacent lungs. NSCLC patients had a mean age of roughly 66 years, and around 140 were male and some 98 female. The cohort was made up of a few hundred treatment-naive NSCLC patients whose localized lung tumors had been resected. Results the study describes overall, beyond this receptor: Longer overall survival was associated with higher blood T cell density, whereas shorter survival was associated with higher adjacent-lung clonality. Because the study design was exploratory, TCR variables were selected using unadjusted p-values without false-discovery rate correction. Because multi-region tumor sequencing was not done, intratumor heterogeneity could not be ruled out. Of the top 100 tumor clones, a median of roughly 60 were detected in paired uninvolved adjacent lung; under 30 were also among that lung's top 100. Uninvolved tumor-adjacent lung showed the highest T cell clonality, higher than tumor, which suggests more focused antigenic responses in the uninvolved tumor-adjacent lung.

Notes on this clone: Its recognized antigen is unknown. No base-level quality is on record; no much larger clone is a single base apart.

V and J are trimmed by 4 bases and 4 bases, and the gene matches miss 8 bases of the junction. CDR1 is given as SGHRS and CDR2 as YFSETQ, both from the germline V gene. The CDR3 has 15 amino acids, counting the end cysteine and phenylalanine. Only CDR3 DNA is held: 45 bases, read in frame from base 1. The immunoSEQ Assay was used to sequence TCR beta CDR3 regions from DNA. From the authors' description of their analysis: T cell density was computed as TCR beta template counts normalized to usable DNA estimated by amplifying housekeeping genes. Richness was estimated using the preseqR package, with extrapolation to 400,000 templates for PBMC samples and to 120,000 templates for tissue samples. Clonality was taken to be one minus Pielou's evenness. Differential abundance testing on productive amino-acid clonotypes, with a minimum total count of 5 and an alpha of 0.1, was used to identify tissue-enriched TCRs. Repertoire overlap between compartments was quantified with the Jaccard Index and Morisita Overlap Index. GLIPH grouped TCR beta CDR3s together with public tetramer-defined viral CDR3s, and a viral motif had to include at least three viral sequences and also show V-gene enrichment. The clones in this table, taken by TCRdb from immuneACCESS, are in-frame only. Not every clone is retained; where verified, under half of the shortfall comes from an unresolved V gene, and the cause of the rest is unknown. The V and J calls and clone size are taken from that table; D and trimming were inferred from the DNA. Here the sample has approximately 30,000 clones; around 90% occur a single time. The ten largest clones capture 4.2% of the sample.

At diagnosis, peripheral blood, uninvolved tumor-adjacent lung and tumor were collected and were preserved as a mix of fresh-frozen and FFPE material. For TCR repertoire profiling, blood samples were analyzed as peripheral blood mononuclear cells. The sequence joins TRBV5-1 to TRBJ1-1; TRBD1 fits 9 bases in the junction. This TCR came from a woman aged 35 to 70 with stage III lung adenocarcinoma. This specimen consisted of peripheral blood mononuclear cells, obtained before any cancer treatment. The CDR3 corresponds to CASSQWTGAGTEAFF. The bases are TGCGCCAGCAGCCAATGGACAGGGGCGGGCACTGAAGCTTTCTTT.